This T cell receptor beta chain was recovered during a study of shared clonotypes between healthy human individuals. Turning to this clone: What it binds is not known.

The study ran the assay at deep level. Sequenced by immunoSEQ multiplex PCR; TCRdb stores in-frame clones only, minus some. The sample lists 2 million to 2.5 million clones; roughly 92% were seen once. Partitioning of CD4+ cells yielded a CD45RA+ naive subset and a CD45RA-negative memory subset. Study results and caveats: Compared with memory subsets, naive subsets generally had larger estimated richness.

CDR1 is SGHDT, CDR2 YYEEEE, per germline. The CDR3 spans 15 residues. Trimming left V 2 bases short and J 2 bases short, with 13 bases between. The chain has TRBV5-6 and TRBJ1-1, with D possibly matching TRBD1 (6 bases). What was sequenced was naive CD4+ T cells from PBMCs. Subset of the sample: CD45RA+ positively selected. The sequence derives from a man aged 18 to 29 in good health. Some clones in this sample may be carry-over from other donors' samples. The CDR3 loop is CASSFRDTYNTEAFF. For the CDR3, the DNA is TGTGCCAGCAGCTTCCGGGACACTTATAACACTGAAGCTTTCTTT. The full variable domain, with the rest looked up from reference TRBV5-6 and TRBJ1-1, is DAGVTQSPTHLIKTRGQQVTLRCSPKSGHDTVSWYQQALGQGPQFIFQYYEEEERQRGNFPDRFSGHQFPNYSSELNVNALLLGDSALYLCASSFRDTYNTEAFFGQGTRLTVV.